Listed here are 28 T cell receptor beta chains from one sample, sequenced in a study of CD8 T cells in ankylosing spondylitis. TCRdb re-called the 5' RACE reads through MiXCR, storing one row per CDR3 protein. This table has about 140,000 distinct CDR3 sequences, approximately 9.2% appearing once. The sample was synovial fluid, either unsorted or a sorted T cell fraction (not recorded which). The receptor source for this set is a male donor with ankylosing spondylitis.

The sample holds many counts of this clonotype. The chain is built from TRBV10-3 and TRBJ2-1; D is unresolved. The CDR3 is 11 amino acids. V was shortened by 1 base and J by 6 bases, with 1 base between the two germline ends. CDR1 and CDR2 (germline): ENHRY, SYGVKD. CDR3 DNA sequence: TGTGCCATCAGTGAGTTCAATGAGCAGTTCTTC. As protein: CAISEFNEQFF.

This clonotype occurred a few times. This chain connects TRBV18 to TRBJ1-1, with D unresolved. The V end lost 2 bases, the J end lost 5 bases, and 9 bases lay between the germline ends. Germline CDR1 and CDR2: KGHSH and LQKENI. The CDR3 extends over 13 amino acids. The CDR3 region has the DNA TGTGCCAGCTCACCAAGTGGAGGGACTGAAGCTTTCTTT. Its translation is CASSPSGGTEAFF. Supplemented by reference TRBV18 and TRBJ1-1, the full variable domain reads NAGVMQNPRHLVRRRGQEARLRCSPMKGHSHVYWYRQLPEEGLKFMVYLQKENIIDESGMPKERFSAEFPKEGPSILRIQQVVRGDSAAYFCASSPSGGTEAFFGQGTRLTVV.

This chain links TRBV4-2 with TRBJ2-7, with 14 positions matching TRBD2. The CDR3 length is 15 residues. V gave up 4 bases and J gave up 5 bases; unmatched junction bases: 4. The germline CDR1 and CDR2 sequences are LGHNA and YNFKEQ. CDR3 in DNA: TGTGCCAGCAGCCGAACGGGACTAGCGGGAGACGAGCAGTACTTC. It yields the protein CASSRTGLAGDEQYF.

CDR3 residues: CASSLVTTNQPQHF. The DNA for the CDR3 is TGTGCCAGCAGTTTAGTCACGACCAATCAGCCCCAGCATTTT. This chain uses TRBV12-3 or TRBV12-4 with TRBJ1-5; no clear D. Trimming stripped 1 base from V and 3 bases from J, with 7 bases between. This CDR3 is built from 14 residues.

This clonotype was seen at least ten times. The genes are TRBV7-9 and TRBJ2-2, with D unresolved. The CDR3 runs 13 residues. The V and J ends lost 3 bases and 4 bases respectively, with 6 bases between them. Germline CDR1 SEHNR, CDR2 FQNEAQ (reference sequence). CDR3 region: CASSLSGTGELFF. The CDR3 nucleotides are TGTGCCAGCAGCTTGAGTGGCACCGGGGAGCTGTTTTTT.

This clonotype was seen repeatedly, ten times or more. This chain uses TRBV5-6 with TRBJ2-3; the match to TRBD2 covers 8 bases. CDR1 is SGHDT, CDR2 YYEEEE, per germline. V trimming: 3 bases; J trimming: 3 bases; junction bases outside the gene matches: 3. This CDR3 spans 14 amino acids. The CDR3 loop reads CASSWTSRTDTQYF. CDR3 nucleotides: TGTGCCAGCAGCTGGACTAGCCGAACAGATACGCAGTATTTT.

This clonotype was found a few times. The chain joins TRBV7-2 to TRBJ2-1, with TRBD1 as a possible D gene (5 bases). Trimming shortened V by 3 bases and J by 0 bases, and 9 bases separated the two germline ends. The germline V gene has CDR1 SGHTA and CDR2 FQGNSA. The CDR3 has 15 residues. This CDR3 reads CASSFRRASYNEQFF. CDR3 DNA sequence: TGTGCCAGCAGCTTTCGCAGGGCCTCCTACAATGAGCAGTTCTTC.

This clonotype has ten or more counts. This chain joins TRBV27 and TRBJ2-7, with a tentative D call TRBD1 (5 bases). The CDR3 has 15 amino acids. The germline gives CDR1 MNHEY, CDR2 SMNVEV (reference sequence). V was trimmed by 7 bases and J by 3 bases, leaving 19 bases between them. The CDR3 reads CASKAGSPTYYEQYF. The CDR3 DNA reads as TGTGCCAGCAAGGCAGGGTCCCCCACCTACTACGAGCAGTACTTC.

The chain recombines TRBV15 with TRBJ2-7, with D perhaps matching TRBD1 or TRBD2 (5 bases each). The CDR3 is 15 residues long. Germline V gene lookup returns CDR1 LNHNV and CDR2 YYDKDF (reference sequence). Trimming stripped 1 base from V and 1 base from J, with 11 bases between. In DNA, the CDR3 is TGTGCCACCAGCAGAGGGGCAGGGACGTCCTACGAGCAGTACTTC. Translated, it gives CATSRGAGTSYEQYF. Variable domain in full (rest from reference TRBV15 and TRBJ2-7): DAMVIQNPRYQVTQFGKPVTLSCSQTLNHNVMYWYQQKSSQAPKLLFHYYDKDFNNEADTPDNFQSRRPNTSFCFLDIRSPGLGDTAMYLCATSRGAGTSYEQYFGPGTRLTVT.

In its sample, this clonotype was seen many times. V and J are TRBV28 and TRBJ2-7; TRBD1 might be the D (6 bases). The CDR3 contains 13 residues. Looked up from germline, CDR1 is MDHEN and CDR2 is SYDVKM. V lost 3 bases and J lost 9, with 15 bases in between. DNA of the CDR3: TGTGCCAGCAGTTTCAACAGGGCCATGGGGCAGTACTTC. Amino acids: CASSFNRAMGQYF.

In its sample, this clonotype was seen many times. CDR3 loop: CASTGTGQAFF. In nucleotides, the CDR3 is TGTGCCAGCACGGGGACAGGCCAAGCTTTCTTT. V is TRBV6-1 and J is TRBJ1-1; 8 bases are shared with TRBD1. Unmatched junction bases numbered 4, after V lost 7 bases and J lost 9 bases. There are 11 residues in the CDR3. Germline CDR1 and CDR2: MNHNS and SASEGT.

This clonotype was found many times. This chain connects TRBV11-2 to TRBJ2-1; 14 bases map to TRBD2. The CDR3 is 18 amino acids. J was trimmed by 7 bases and V by 5 bases; bases with no gene match: 13. CDR1 is SGHAT, CDR2 FQNNGV, per germline. CDR3 sequence (DNA): TGTGCCAGCAGCCAAAACCCACACGGACTAGCGGGGGGAAATGAGCAGTTCTTC. Its protein is CASSQNPHGLAGGNEQFF.

This clonotype was seen a handful of times. This chain uses TRBV20-1 with TRBJ1-2; D might be TRBD1 (5 bases). The germline V gene has CDR1 DFQATT and CDR2 SNEGSKA (reference sequence). This CDR3 spans 16 amino acids. V was clipped by 0 bases and J by 3 bases, with 17 bases between them. The CDR3 DNA sequence: TGCAGTGCTAGAGACGGTACCGAAATGGGGCACTATGGCTACACCTTC. Amino acid sequence: CSARDGTEMGHYGYTF.

The chain links TRBV5-8 to TRBJ2-1; D gene ambiguous. Per the germline V gene, CDR1 is SGHTS and CDR2 is YDEGEE. V lost 7 bases, J lost 5 bases, and 16 bases lay in between. CDR3 length: 14 amino acids. As DNA, the CDR3 is TGTGCCAGCGGCCCTCTACCAGACGACAATGAGCAGTTCTTC. This gives the protein CASGPLPDDNEQFF.

This clonotype occurred many times. The chain recombines TRBV15 with TRBJ1-6; 9 bases line up with TRBD1. The CDR3 is 15 residues long. Germline V gives CDR1 LNHNV, CDR2 YYDKDF (reference sequence). V lost 2 bases and J lost 8; bases outside the gene matches: 4. The CDR3 reads CATSRSDRGDSPLHF. The CDR3 nucleotides are TGTGCCACCAGCAGATCCGACAGGGGGGATTCACCCCTCCACTTT.

This clonotype was picked up many times. The V gene is TRBV20-1, the J gene TRBJ1-5; TRBD1 aligns across 10 bases. The CDR3 covers 14 residues. Germline CDR1 and CDR2: DFQATT and SNEGSKA (reference sequence). V trimming: 6 bases; J trimming: 7 bases; junction bases outside the gene matches: 9. This CDR3 reads CSANAGTGEQPQHF. CDR3 nucleotide sequence: TGCAGTGCGAACGCCGGGACAGGGGAACAGCCCCAGCATTTT.

The rearrangement uses TRBV20-1 and TRBJ2-3, with TRBD2 matching 10 bases. V shed 6 bases, J shed 0 bases, and the junction held 3 bases outside the gene matches. The CDR3 runs to 14 residues. Germline CDR1 and CDR2: DFQATT and SNEGSKA (reference sequence). The CDR3 DNA reads TGCAGTGCAGCTAGCGGGGGCAGCACAGATACGCAGTATTTT. It translates to CSAASGGSTDTQYF.

This chain links TRBV5-1 with TRBJ1-1, with D unresolved. The CDR3 has 11 amino acids. CDR1 is SGHRS and CDR2 is YFSETQ in the germline V gene. V was cut by 7 bases and J by 4 bases, with 8 bases left in between. The CDR3 bases are TGCGCCAGCCGTTCCGCCACTGAAGCTTTCTTT. This gives the protein CASRSATEAFF.

The chain uses TRBV11-2 and TRBJ2-7; perhaps TRBD1 as D (7 bases). This CDR3 comprises 13 residues. Germline V lookup: CDR1 SGHAT, CDR2 FQNNGV. V lost 4 bases to trimming and J lost 3 bases, with 10 bases between them. The DNA of the CDR3 is TGTGCCAGCAGCTCCCAGGGGGGCTACGAGCAGTACTTC. It encodes CASSSQGGYEQYF.

This clonotype was counted ten times or more. V is TRBV12-3 or TRBV12-4 and J is TRBJ2-3; unclear D gene. V dropped 3 bases and J dropped 5 bases, with 6 bases sitting between them. The CDR3 is made up of 12 amino acids. The CDR3 here is CASSFLGDTQYF. The CDR3 DNA is TGTGCCAGCAGTTTTTTGGGAGATACGCAGTATTTT.

In this sample, this clonotype turned up many times. The chain couples TRBV6-5 to TRBJ1-1, with 9 bases matching TRBD1. The CDR3 has 13 amino acids. Germline loops: CDR1 MNHEY, CDR2 SVGAGI. V dropped 6 bases and J dropped 5; count of bases not matched to a gene: 4. The CDR3 loop reads CASRGQGRTEAFF. In DNA form, the CDR3 reads TGTGCCAGCAGGGGACAGGGAAGGACTGAAGCTTTCTTT.

This clonotype was counted at least ten times. V usage is TRBV29-1 and J usage is TRBJ2-3, with unresolved D. Germline lookup yields CDR1 SQVTM and CDR2 ANQGSEA. V was clipped by 2 bases and J by 6 bases, with 6 bases between them. CDR3 length: 11 residues. CDR3 coding DNA: TGCAGCGTTGAACGTAGGGATACGCAGTATTTT. Its translation: CSVERRDTQYF.

The table lists this clonotype with a few counts. The chain carries TRBV20-1 and TRBJ1-5; D may be TRBD1 (6 bases). Germline CDR1 and CDR2: DFQATT and SNEGSKA (reference sequence). The CDR3 covers 13 residues. The CDR3 protein is CSMGVRGRSPQHF. The CDR3 coding sequence is TGCAGCATGGGGGTCAGGGGCCGATCCCCCCAGCATTTT.

The genes are TRBV29-1 and TRBJ2-3; 10 bases are shared with TRBD2. The ends lost 4 bases at V and 2 bases at J; junction bases unmatched: 9. The CDR3 consists of 16 residues. Per the germline V gene, CDR1 is SQVTM and CDR2 is ANQGSEA. CDR3 loop: CSVGGRSGRATDTQYF. CDR3 DNA: TGCAGCGTTGGGGGCCGAAGCGGGAGGGCCACAGATACGCAGTATTTT.

The sample holds many counts of this clonotype. The gene calls are TRBV28 and TRBJ1-2; D uncertain. Germline V gene sequence: CDR1 MDHEN, CDR2 SYDVKM. V was trimmed by 8 bases and J by 0 bases, leaving 10 bases between them. The CDR3 has 13 amino acids. CDR3 DNA sequence: TGTGCCAGCCATCCGGGGACTAACTATGGCTACACCTTC. It codes for CASHPGTNYGYTF.

Many counts were recorded for this clonotype. The chain uses TRBV12-3 or TRBV12-4 and TRBJ1-2, with 7 bases fitting TRBD1. This CDR3 has 15 residues. V shed 5 bases, J shed 7 bases, and the junction held 13 bases outside the gene matches. The CDR3 nucleotides are TGTGCCAGCAGTCCCGAGCGACAGGGAACTAGTGGCTACACCTTC. This codes for CASSPERQGTSGYTF.

This clonotype occurred many times. The V gene is TRBV4-3, the J gene TRBJ1-3, with TRBD1 as a possible D gene (5 bases). With 5 bases removed from V and 3 bases from J, the gap between germline ends came to 14 bases. Germline assignment: CDR1 LGHNA and CDR2 YSLEER. This CDR3 comprises 15 residues. CDR3 region: CASSLQWGDGNTIYF. The CDR3 DNA follows: TGCGCCAGCAGCTTACAGTGGGGCGATGGAAACACCATATATTTT.

This clonotype was counted only a few times. This chain uses TRBV20-1 with TRBJ2-5; 10 nucleotides match TRBD1. The CDR3 totals 14 residues. From germline, CDR1 is DFQATT and CDR2 SNEGSKA (reference sequence). V lost 1 base, J lost 5 bases, and 4 bases stayed unmatched. The CDR3 sequence is CSARVGQGVETQYF. The DNA of the CDR3 is TGCAGTGCTAGAGTCGGACAGGGGGTCGAGACCCAGTACTTC.